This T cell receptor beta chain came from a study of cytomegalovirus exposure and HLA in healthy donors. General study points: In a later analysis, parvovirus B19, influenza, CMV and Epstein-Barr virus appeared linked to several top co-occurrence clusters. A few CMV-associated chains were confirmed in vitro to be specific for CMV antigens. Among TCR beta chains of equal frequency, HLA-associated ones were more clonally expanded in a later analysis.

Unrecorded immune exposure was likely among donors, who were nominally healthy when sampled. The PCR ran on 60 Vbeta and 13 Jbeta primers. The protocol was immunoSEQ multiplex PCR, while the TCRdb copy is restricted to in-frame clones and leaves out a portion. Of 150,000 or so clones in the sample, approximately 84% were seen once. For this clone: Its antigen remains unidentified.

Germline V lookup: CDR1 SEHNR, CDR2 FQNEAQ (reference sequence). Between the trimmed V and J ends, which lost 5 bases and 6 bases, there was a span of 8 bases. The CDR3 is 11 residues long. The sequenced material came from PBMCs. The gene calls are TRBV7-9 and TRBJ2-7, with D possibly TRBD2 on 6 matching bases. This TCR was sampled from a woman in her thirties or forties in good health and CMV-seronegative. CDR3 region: CASSAGGEQYF. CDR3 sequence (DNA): TGTGCCAGCAGCGCCGGGGGCGAGCAGTACTTC.